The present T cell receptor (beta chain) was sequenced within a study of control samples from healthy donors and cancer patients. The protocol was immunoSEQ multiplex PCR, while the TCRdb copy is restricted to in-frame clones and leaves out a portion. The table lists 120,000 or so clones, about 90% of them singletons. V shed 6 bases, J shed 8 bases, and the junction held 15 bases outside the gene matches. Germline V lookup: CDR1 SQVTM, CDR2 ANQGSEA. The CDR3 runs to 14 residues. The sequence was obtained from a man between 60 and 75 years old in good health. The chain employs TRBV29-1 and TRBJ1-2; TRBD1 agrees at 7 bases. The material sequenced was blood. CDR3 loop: CSVGGVEGATGYTF. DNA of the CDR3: TGCAGCGTCGGAGGGGTGGAGGGGGCTACGGGCTACACCTTC.